Below, 10 T cell receptor beta chains from the same sample are listed, as sequenced in a study of T cell responses to AZD1222 COVID-19 vaccine. The protocol was immunoSEQ multiplex PCR, while the TCRdb copy is restricted to in-frame clones and leaves out a portion. This table holds about 52,000 clones, about 91% found once. The sequencing used peripheral blood, collected 28 days after the second AZD1222 dose. The receptors stem from an adult who received the AZD1222 COVID-19 vaccine.

The chain employs TRBV5-6 and TRBJ2-5, with a tentative D call TRBD2 (6 bases). The germline V and J ends were trimmed by 0 bases and 4 bases, with 10 bases remaining between them. Germline V CDR1 and CDR2: SGHDT, YYEEEE. This CDR3 has 14 residues. CDR3: CASSLGLVGETQYF. DNA for the CDR3: TGTGCCAGCAGCTTGGGACTAGTGGGAGAGACCCAGTACTTC.

This CDR3 reads CASSRTEGRDQPQHF. CDR3 coding DNA: TGTGCCAGCAGCCGCACGGAGGGAAGGGATCAGCCCCAGCATTTT. The chain combines TRBV28 with TRBJ1-5; no reliable D call. Looked up from germline, CDR1 is MDHEN and CDR2 is SYDVKM. The CDR3 covers 15 residues. V was clipped by 6 bases and J by 5 bases, with 17 bases between them.

V and J are TRBV28 and TRBJ2-1, with D unclear. V dropped 3 bases and J dropped 5 bases, with 14 bases sitting between them. CDR3 size: 15 residues. Germline CDR1 MDHEN, CDR2 SYDVKM. The CDR3 is CASSLFRLPNNEQFF. In DNA form, the CDR3 reads TGTGCCAGCAGTTTGTTCAGGCTCCCCAACAATGAGCAGTTCTTC.

V usage is TRBV15 and J usage is TRBJ2-1, with 11 bases that match TRBD1. This CDR3 has 15 residues. The V and J ends lost 3 bases and 7 bases, in that order; junction bases with no gene match: 5. CDR1 and CDR2 from the germline V gene are LNHNV and YYDKDF (reference sequence). Written as DNA, the CDR3 is TGTGCCACCAGCAGCCGGGACAGGGGGATTAATGAGCAGTTCTTC. It codes for CATSSRDRGINEQFF.

This clone has more than one count but fewer than ten. The chain recombines TRBV30 with TRBJ1-5, with D perhaps TRBD1 (5 bases). V was clipped by 1 base and J by 5 bases, with 9 bases between them. This CDR3 is 13 amino acids long. The germline V gene encodes CDR1 GTSNPN and CDR2 SVGIG (reference sequence). This CDR3 is CAWSGGGDQPQHF. The CDR3 DNA follows: TGTGCCTGGAGTGGGGGAGGGGATCAGCCCCAGCATTTT.

This clone has only one observation. The rearrangement joins TRBV6-5 to TRBJ2-7, with 12 bases that match TRBD1. Looked up from germline, CDR1 is MNHEY and CDR2 is SVGAGI. This CDR3 region has 16 residues. The V segment lost 0 bases and the J segment 3 bases; nucleotides outside the gene matches: 3. CDR3 amino acids: CASSYSGTGGGYEQYF. CDR3 bases: TGTGCCAGCAGTTACTCAGGGACAGGGGGCGGCTACGAGCAGTACTTC.

V usage is TRBV6-6 and J usage is TRBJ2-7, with D perhaps matching TRBD1 or TRBD2 (5 bases each). The germline V and J ends were trimmed by 5 bases and 5 bases, with 10 bases remaining between them. Germline CDR1 reads MNHNY; CDR2 reads SVGAGI (reference sequence). The CDR3 runs 12 residues. The CDR3 DNA reads as TGTGCCAGCAGTCGGGTGGGGGACGAGCAGTACTTC. Encoded protein: CASSRVGDEQYF.

The chain uses TRBV28 and TRBJ2-3, with TRBD2 matching over 12 bases. Germline V lookup: CDR1 MDHEN, CDR2 SYDVKM. The length of the CDR3 is 17 residues. V lost 6 bases to trimming and J lost 0 bases; unmatched junction nucleotides: 7. The CDR3 sequence: CASRTSGRMVSTDTQYF. CDR3 in DNA: TGTGCCAGCAGGACTAGCGGGAGAATGGTTAGCACAGATACGCAGTATTTT. Full variable domain (outside the CDR3, taken from reference TRBV28 and TRBJ2-3): DVKVTQSSRYLVKRTGEKVFLECVQDMDHENMFWYRQDPGLGLRLIYFSYDVKMKEKGDIPEGYSVSREKKERFSLILESASTNQTSMYLCASRTSGRMVSTDTQYFGPGTRLTVL.

The chain joins TRBV4-1 to TRBJ2-2; D possibly uses TRBD1 or TRBD2 (7 bases each). Germline loops: CDR1 MGHRA, CDR2 YSYEKL. The CDR3 contains 16 residues. Trimming left V 0 bases short and J 7 bases short, with 15 bases between. CDR3 amino acids: CASSQEGGGVIGELFF. The CDR3 DNA follows: TGCGCCAGCAGCCAAGAGGGAGGGGGCGTTATCGGGGAGCTGTTTTTT.

This chain links TRBV19 with TRBJ2-4; a possible D gene is TRBD1 (6 bases). Germline CDR1 and CDR2: LNHDA and SQIVND (reference sequence). This CDR3 has 17 amino acids. V lost 4 bases and J 0 bases, leaving 16 bases between the germline ends. The CDR3 DNA follows: TGTGCCAGTAGTAGATCAGGCGGACAGCTAGCCAAAAACATTCAGTACTTC. It translates to CASSRSGGQLAKNIQYF.